These 7 T cell receptor beta chains share one sample of origin, sequenced in a study of OX40 agonist ivuxolimab in advanced cancers. TCRdb's table, derived via immunoSEQ multiplex PCR, lists solely in-frame clones and lacks some. The sample gives 100,000 to 130,000 clones, roughly 90% of which show up once; roughly 0.61% is in the top ten. Sequencing was performed on CD4+ or CD8+ T cells sorted from blood, taken in a trial of the OX40 agonist ivuxolimab. The receptor source for this set is an adult with an advanced solid tumor such as melanoma, head and neck, liver or kidney cancer.

The chain is built from TRBV9 and TRBJ2-5; D unresolved. The V end was cut by 5 bases, the J end by 0 bases, with 5 bases between. Looked up from germline, CDR1 is SGDLS and CDR2 is YYNGEE. The CDR3 covers 12 residues. CDR3 nucleotides: TGTGCCAGCAGTGACTACCAAGAGACCCAGTACTTC. This codes for CASSDYQETQYF.

CDR3 loop: CASSLDTGQAGYTF. DNA of the CDR3: TGTGCCAGCAGCTTAGATACCGGGCAGGCAGGCTACACCTTC. The V gene is TRBV11-2, the J gene TRBJ1-2; D unclear. Per the germline V gene, CDR1 is SGHAT and CDR2 is FQNNGV. This CDR3 contains 14 residues. V lost 0 bases, J lost 8 bases, and 13 bases lay in between.

The V and J genes are TRBV11-3 and TRBJ1-2; D unclear. The V end lost 2 bases, the J end lost 2 bases, and 9 bases lay between the germline ends. Germline CDR1 reads SGHNT; CDR2 reads YENEEA. This CDR3 contains 14 residues. In DNA, the CDR3 is TGTGCCAGCAGCTTAAGTTCCGCGAACTATGGCTACACCTTC. Its protein product is CASSLSSANYGYTF. Supplemented by reference TRBV11-3 and TRBJ1-2, the full variable domain reads EAGVVQSPRYKIIEKKQPVAFWCNPISGHNTLYWYLQNLGQGPELLIRYENEEAVDDSQLPKDRFSAERLKGVDSTLKIQPAELGDSAVYLCASSLSSANYGYTFGSGTRLTVV.

The rearrangement uses TRBV18 and TRBJ1-3; 11 nucleotides agree with TRBD1. V was clipped by 6 bases and J by 3 bases; unmatched bases: 7. The CDR3 is 16 residues long. Germline V gene lookup returns CDR1 KGHSH and CDR2 LQKENI. In nucleotides, the CDR3 is TGTGCCAGCTCTCTCGGACAGGGGGCGGATGGAAACACCATATATTTT. Translation: CASSLGQGADGNTIYF.

V and J are TRBV11-2 and TRBJ1-2; possibly TRBD1 for D (5 bases). Germline-derived CDR1 and CDR2 are SGHAT and FQNNGV. This CDR3 has 14 amino acids. The V and J ends lost 4 bases and 3 bases respectively, with 12 bases between them. Here the CDR3 reads CASSSQQGDYGYTF. The CDR3 bases are TGTGCCAGCAGCTCACAGCAGGGTGACTATGGCTACACCTTC.

The chain is built from TRBV29-1 and TRBJ2-5; 8 bases match TRBD1. The V gene's germline CDR1 is SQVTM and CDR2 ANQGSEA. Trimming took 8 bases from V and 5 from J; bases not matched to a gene: 10. CDR3 length: 13 amino acids. The CDR3 region is CSSGQGIGETQYF. In DNA, the CDR3 is TGCAGCTCCGGACAGGGAATCGGGGAGACCCAGTACTTC.

The chain joins TRBV6-5 to TRBJ2-7; 8 bases agree with TRBD2. The germline CDR1 and CDR2 sequences are MNHEY and SVGAGI. The CDR3 runs 14 residues. Losses at the gene ends were 6 bases for V and 6 bases for J; bases not matched to a gene: 10. The DNA for the CDR3 is TGTGCCAGCAGCCTGGGGGGGACTAGTCCCGAGCAGTACTTC. Protein: CASSLGGTSPEQYF.